This TCR beta chain was captured in a study of T cell responses to AZD1222 COVID-19 vaccine. The protocol was immunoSEQ multiplex PCR, while the TCRdb copy is restricted to in-frame clones and leaves out a portion. This table holds 90,000 to 110,000 clones, approximately 92% found once. In germline, CDR1 is SGHAT, CDR2 FQNNGV. The V and J ends lost 2 bases and 7 bases respectively, with 12 bases between them. This CDR3 has 14 amino acids. Sequencing was performed on peripheral blood, taken 28 days after the second AZD1222 dose. This clonotype was obtained from an adult who received the AZD1222 COVID-19 vaccine. The chain carries TRBV11-2 and TRBJ2-1; no firm D call. Here the CDR3 DNA reads TGTGCCAGCAGCTTATCCAGAGTTACTAATGAGCAGTTCTTC. Translated: CASSLSRVTNEQFF. Using reference TRBV11-2 and TRBJ2-1 for the parts outside the CDR3, the full variable domain is EAGVAQSPRYKIIEKRQSVAFWCNPISGHATLYWYQQILGQGPKLLIQFQNNGVVDDSQLPKDRFSAERLKGVDSTLKIQPAKLEDSAVYLCASSLSRVTNEQFFGPGTRLTVL.